The 31 T cell receptor beta chains below all came from one sample that was sequenced in a study of immune evolution from preneoplasia to lung adenocarcinoma. Sequencing used immunoSEQ multiplex PCR; TCRdb keeps in-frame clones, though not all of them. The table has about 4,600 clones, more than 65% seen once. The sample consisted of FFPE normal lung tissue adjacent to the tumor. These receptors all come from a person between 50 and 70 years old with lung adenocarcinoma.

The V gene is TRBV5-8, the J gene TRBJ2-3; weak D call: TRBD2 (5 bases). This CDR3 region has 14 residues. Deletions cut 5 bases from V and 9 bases from J, with 19 bases between. Germline assignment: CDR1 SGHTS and CDR2 YDEGEE. DNA for the CDR3: TGTGCCAGCAGACAATTACTAGTCAGTGAGACGCAGTATTTT. It is translated as CASRQLLVSETQYF.

The chain combines TRBV5-4 with TRBJ2-1; perhaps D is TRBD1 or TRBD2 (5 bases each). V was clipped by 2 bases and J by 0 bases, with 24 bases between them. Germline lookup yields CDR1 SGHNT and CDR2 YYREEE (reference sequence). This CDR3 comprises 20 residues. CDR3 residues: CASSFPPRDPPWSSYNEQFF. CDR3 coding DNA: TGTGCCAGCAGCTTTCCCCCAAGGGACCCTCCATGGAGCTCCTACAATGAGCAGTTCTTC.

This clone was picked up a small number of times. The chain links TRBV28 to TRBJ2-4; TRBD2 might be the D (5 bases). Germline CDR1 MDHEN, CDR2 SYDVKM. Trimming pared 3 bases from V and 7 bases from J, leaving 13 bases between. CDR3 length: 14 amino acids. CDR3 region: CASSLSGNWNIQYF. For the CDR3, the DNA is TGTGCCAGCAGTTTGTCGGGGAATTGGAACATTCAGTACTTC.

The chain links TRBV7-8 to TRBJ2-5, with 14 bases lining up with TRBD2. TRBJ2-7 explains the end of the DNA better; the J call may be wrong. CDR1 and CDR2 from the germline V gene are SGHVS and FQNEAQ. This CDR3 has 17 amino acids. The CDR3 DNA reads TGTGCCAGCAGCTTAGCGGGGACTAGCGGGAGCTCCTACGAGCAGTACTTC. It is translated as CASSLAGTSGSSYEQYF.

This chain joins TRBV7-6 and TRBJ2-7; 8 nucleotides match TRBD1. CDR3 length: 13 amino acids. V dropped 8 bases and J dropped 2; count of bases not matched to a gene: 5. CDR1 SGHVS and CDR2 FNYEAQ come from the germline V gene. CDR3 amino acids: CASGQGEAYEQYF. CDR3 in DNA: TGTGCCAGCGGACAGGGCGAGGCCTACGAGCAGTACTTC.

The chain is built from TRBV27 and TRBJ1-1; no clear D gene. Germline loops: CDR1 MNHEY, CDR2 SMNVEV (reference sequence). V was trimmed by 3 bases and J by 1 base, leaving 9 bases between them. The CDR3 spans 14 residues. The CDR3 here is CASSFSQTNTEAFF. The CDR3 DNA follows: TGTGCCAGCAGTTTTTCTCAGACGAACACTGAAGCTTTCTTT.

This clone occurred once. The V gene is TRBV28, the J gene TRBJ2-5, with 9 bases lining up with TRBD1. CDR1 MDHEN and CDR2 SYDVKM come from the germline V gene. There are 17 residues in the CDR3. Unmatched junction bases numbered 15, after V lost 5 bases and J lost 5 bases. For the CDR3, the DNA is TGTGCCAGCAGTGGAATTACCGGGACAGGGATAAGGGAGACCCAGTACTTC. Translated, it gives CASSGITGTGIRETQYF.

This clone was seen a single time. J is TRBJ1-2 and V is TRBV4-1; no firm D call. The germline V and J ends were trimmed by 1 base and 7 bases, with 10 bases remaining between them. The germline V gene has CDR1 MGHRA and CDR2 YSYEKL. The CDR3 spans 13 residues. As DNA, the CDR3 is TGCGCCAGCAGCCAAGGAACGCTGGGTGGCTACACCTTC. It translates to CASSQGTLGGYTF.

This clone was seen only a few times. The chain employs TRBV19 and TRBJ1-1; unclear D gene. There are 15 residues in the CDR3. V shed 6 bases and J shed 3 bases, with 17 bases lying between them. Germline loops: CDR1 LNHDA, CDR2 SQIVND (reference sequence). Written as DNA, the CDR3 is TGTGCCAGTAGGCCCCTTGGAGGGAGGTACACTGAAGCTTTCTTT. The encoded protein is CASRPLGGRYTEAFF.

This chain uses TRBV11-2 with TRBJ2-4; a weak D match, TRBD1 (5 bases). This CDR3 contains 17 residues. Germline V gives CDR1 SGHAT, CDR2 FQNNGV. The ends were cut back, 6 bases at V and 2 bases at J, with 20 bases in the middle. This CDR3 reads CASRTHRGPSSKNIQYF. CDR3 in DNA: TGTGCCAGCAGAACCCATAGGGGCCCGTCTTCCAAAAACATTCAGTACTTC.

Only a few counts were recorded for this clone. The CDR3 DNA follows: TGTGCCAGCAGCTACGGGAGCTTTTCCTACGAGCAGTACTTC. This gives the protein CASSYGSFSYEQYF. The rearrangement joins TRBV5-5 to TRBJ2-7, with D possibly matching TRBD2 (6 bases). V was pared by 3 bases and J by 1 base, with 11 bases between. The CDR3 has 14 residues. Germline CDR1 SGHKS, CDR2 YYEKEE (reference sequence).

The V and J genes are TRBV7-2 and TRBJ2-7, with 10 nucleotides matching TRBD1. The CDR3 extends over 15 amino acids. CDR1 is SGHTA, CDR2 FQGNSA, per germline. The V gene end was trimmed by 5 bases and the J gene end by 4 bases; junction bases not matched to a gene: 8. The CDR3 sequence is CASSPTAGQGYEQYF. The CDR3 DNA reads TGTGCCAGCAGCCCAACGGCGGGACAGGGGTACGAGCAGTACTTC.

The chain is built from TRBV4-1 and TRBJ2-5; D not resolved. Germline V gene lookup returns CDR1 MGHRA and CDR2 YSYEKL. The V gene lost 4 bases and the J gene lost 5 bases, with 8 bases spanning the gap. The CDR3 is 12 residues long. As DNA, the CDR3 is TGCGCCAGCAGCCCCGTGGGGGAGACCCAGTACTTC. This encodes CASSPVGETQYF.

The chain combines TRBV19 with TRBJ1-5, with D uncertain. V was clipped by 3 bases and J by 2 bases, with 8 bases between them. The CDR3 extends over 14 amino acids. Germline CDR1 reads LNHDA; CDR2 reads SQIVND (reference sequence). The CDR3 region has the DNA TGTGCCAGTAGTATGGCCGGGGGCAATCAGCCCCAGCATTTT. Its translation is CASSMAGGNQPQHF. Using reference TRBV19 and TRBJ1-5 for the parts outside the CDR3, the full variable domain is DGGITQSPKYLFRKEGQNVTLSCEQNLNHDAMYWYRQDPGQGLRLIYYSQIVNDFQKGDIAEGYSVSREKKESFPLTVTSAQKNPTAFYLCASSMAGGNQPQHFGDGTRLSIL.

This clone was seen only once. The J gene is TRBJ2-5, the V gene TRBV2; D is ambiguous. Germline V gene data show CDR1 as SNHLY and CDR2 as FYNNEI. CDR3 length equals 13 residues. Trimming stripped 3 bases from V and 2 bases from J, with 7 bases between. The CDR3 bases are TGTGCCAGCAGTGATAATAGACAAGAGACCCAGTACTTC. It encodes CASSDNRQETQYF.

The chain combines TRBV4-3 with TRBJ2-2; D gene unclear. Trimming cost V 0 bases and J 3 bases, with 11 bases left between them. The CDR3 spans 16 residues. Germline-derived CDR1 and CDR2 are LGHNA and YSLEER. The CDR3 reads CASSQDFPPYTGELFF. CDR3 nucleotide sequence: TGCGCCAGCAGCCAAGATTTCCCGCCTTACACCGGGGAGCTGTTTTTT.

This clone was seen just once. The chain has TRBV21-1 and TRBJ1-4; TRBD1 is the table's D call and was not checked against the DNA. TRBV21-1 represents a pseudogene. The CDR3 runs 15 residues. The chain's CDR3 is CASSLQGRANEKLFF. The CDR3 coding sequence is TGTGCCAGCAGCTTGCAGGGAAGGGCTAATGAAAAACTGTTTTTT.

The chain couples TRBV4-2 to TRBJ2-7, with D possibly matching TRBD1 (6 bases). CDR3 size: 15 residues. Trimming took 0 bases from V and 1 from J, leaving 10 bases between them. Germline loops: CDR1 LGHNA, CDR2 YNFKEQ. Written as DNA, the CDR3 is TGTGCCAGCAGCCAAGAAGGGACAAAATCCTACGAGCAGTACTTC. Translation gives CASSQEGTKSYEQYF.

The chain has TRBV6-6 and TRBJ2-3; D possibly corresponds to TRBD2 (6 bases). This CDR3 spans 16 amino acids. CDR1 MNHNY and CDR2 SVGAGI come from the germline V gene (reference sequence). V dropped 2 bases and J dropped 2 bases, with 14 bases sitting between them. The DNA of the CDR3 is TGTGCCAGCAGTTACGGTCCTGGGGGGATCACAGATACGCAGTATTTT. Protein sequence: CASSYGPGGITDTQYF.

The CDR3 coding sequence is TGCAGCCTACAGGCACAGGGGACGAACACTGAAGCTTTCTTT. Its protein is CSLQAQGTNTEAFF. The V gene is TRBV29-1, the J gene TRBJ1-1; TRBD1 aligns across 7 bases. Germline-derived CDR1 and CDR2 are SQVTM and ANQGSEA. The CDR3 has 14 amino acids. Trimming removed 8 bases from V and 1 base from J; junction bases left unmatched: 10.

This clone was detected only once. The V gene is TRBV30, the J gene TRBJ1-5; D unclear. The CDR3 runs 12 residues. Trimming removed 3 bases from V and 9 bases from J, with 12 bases in between. Germline V gene sequence: CDR1 GTSNPN, CDR2 SVGIG (reference sequence). CDR3 amino acids: CAWRERVMPQHF. In DNA form, the CDR3 reads TGTGCCTGGAGAGAAAGGGTAATGCCCCAGCATTTT. Variable domain in full (rest from reference TRBV30 and TRBJ1-5): SQTIHQWPATLVQPVGSPLSLECTVEGTSNPNLYWYRQAAGRGLQLLFYSVGIGQISSEVPQNLSASRPQDRQFILSSKKLLLSDSGFYLCAWRERVMPQHFGDGTRLSIL.

This chain joins TRBV5-4 and TRBJ1-2, with no clear D. Trimming removed 0 bases at V and 5 bases at J, with 8 bases between. The CDR3 totals 13 residues. Germline lookup yields CDR1 SGHNT and CDR2 YYREEE (reference sequence). In nucleotides, the CDR3 is TGTGCCAGCAGCTTGGAACAGACTTATGGCTACACCTTC. Translation: CASSLEQTYGYTF.

This CDR3 reads CASSLGLEGHTDTQYF. For the CDR3, the DNA is TGCGCCAGCAGCTTAGGGCTAGAGGGCCACACAGATACGCAGTATTTT. This chain joins TRBV5-1 and TRBJ2-3, with a possible D match to TRBD2 (5 bases). This CDR3 has 16 amino acids. The germline gives CDR1 SGHRS, CDR2 YFSETQ. V was pared by 2 bases and J by 2 bases, with 15 bases between.

A note on this clone: The same CDR3 also results from other DNA sequences found in this sample. J is TRBJ2-5 and V is TRBV5-6, with TRBD2 as a possible D gene (5 bases). The germline V gene encodes CDR1 SGHDT and CDR2 YYEEEE. Deletions cut 0 bases from V and 2 bases from J, with 8 bases between. CDR3 length: 14 amino acids. The CDR3 sequence is CASSLGGRQETQYF. CDR3 bases: TGTGCCAGCAGCTTGGGAGGGCGGCAAGAGACCCAGTACTTC.

CDR3 DNA sequence: TGTGCCAGCAGTTTAATATCAGAGAACACTGAAGCTTTCTTT. Translated: CASSLISENTEAFF. This chain uses TRBV28 with TRBJ1-1; the D is unclear. Trimming took off 2 bases at V and 1 base at J, with 8 bases between the two ends. Germline V gene sequence: CDR1 MDHEN, CDR2 SYDVKM. The CDR3 is 14 amino acids.

The chain employs TRBV29-1 and TRBJ1-1; possible D gene TRBD1, 6 bases. The length of the CDR3 is 11 residues. V lost 7 bases, J lost 10 bases, and 16 bases lay in between. CDR1 and CDR2 (germline): SQVTM, ANQGSEA. CDR3: CSGTVGEGAFF. For the CDR3, the DNA is TGCAGCGGGACAGTCGGGGAAGGAGCTTTCTTT.

J is TRBJ2-2 and V is TRBV2, with no clear D. Trimming took 7 bases from V and 6 from J, leaving 6 bases between them. CDR3 length: 11 amino acids. Germline CDR1 SNHLY, CDR2 FYNNEI. The CDR3 loop reads CASIGAGELFF. CDR3 nucleotides: TGTGCCAGCATCGGAGCCGGGGAGCTGTTTTTT.

The chain employs TRBV4-3 and TRBJ2-3; 7 nucleotides agree with TRBD2. The trim removed 4 bases at V and 1 base at J, leaving 11 bases unmatched. CDR3 length: 17 amino acids. Germline V gene sequence: CDR1 LGHNA, CDR2 YSLEER. As DNA, the CDR3 is TGCGCCAGCAGCCCTCGGCGGGAGAGTGGGGGCACAGATACGCAGTATTTT. It specifies CASSPRRESGGTDTQYF.

The gene calls are TRBV19 and TRBJ2-3; weak D call: TRBD1 (6 bases). The germline CDR1 and CDR2 sequences are LNHDA and SQIVND (reference sequence). The CDR3 loop spans 13 amino acids. Trimming removed 9 bases at V and 0 bases at J, with 10 bases between. Here the CDR3 reads CASHRDSTDTQYF. For the CDR3, the DNA is TGTGCCAGCCACAGGGATAGCACAGATACGCAGTATTTT.

V and J are TRBV28 and TRBJ2-7, with D hard to call. This CDR3 comprises 11 residues. V lost 4 bases and J 9 bases, leaving 10 bases between the germline ends. CDR1 and CDR2 (germline): MDHEN, SYDVKM. CDR3 loop: CASSSSWTQYF. Written as DNA, the CDR3 is TGTGCCAGCAGTTCCTCGTGGACGCAGTACTTC. The full variable domain, in which reference TRBV28 and TRBJ2-7 provide the parts outside the CDR3, is DVKVTQSSRYLVKRTGEKVFLECVQDMDHENMFWYRQDPGLGLRLIYFSYDVKMKEKGDIPEGYSVSREKKERFSLILESASTNQTSMYLCASSSSWTQYFGPGTRLTVT.

This chain joins TRBV29-1 and TRBJ2-1, with 12 bases that match TRBD2. The germline V gene has CDR1 SQVTM and CDR2 ANQGSEA. The CDR3 loop spans 15 amino acids. V trimming: 1 base; J trimming: 16 bases; junction bases outside the gene matches: 14. CDR3 nucleotides: TGCAGCGTTGAAGGGGGTCTAGCGGGAGGGCCGATCCCTTTCTTC. Its translation: CSVEGGLAGGPIPFF.